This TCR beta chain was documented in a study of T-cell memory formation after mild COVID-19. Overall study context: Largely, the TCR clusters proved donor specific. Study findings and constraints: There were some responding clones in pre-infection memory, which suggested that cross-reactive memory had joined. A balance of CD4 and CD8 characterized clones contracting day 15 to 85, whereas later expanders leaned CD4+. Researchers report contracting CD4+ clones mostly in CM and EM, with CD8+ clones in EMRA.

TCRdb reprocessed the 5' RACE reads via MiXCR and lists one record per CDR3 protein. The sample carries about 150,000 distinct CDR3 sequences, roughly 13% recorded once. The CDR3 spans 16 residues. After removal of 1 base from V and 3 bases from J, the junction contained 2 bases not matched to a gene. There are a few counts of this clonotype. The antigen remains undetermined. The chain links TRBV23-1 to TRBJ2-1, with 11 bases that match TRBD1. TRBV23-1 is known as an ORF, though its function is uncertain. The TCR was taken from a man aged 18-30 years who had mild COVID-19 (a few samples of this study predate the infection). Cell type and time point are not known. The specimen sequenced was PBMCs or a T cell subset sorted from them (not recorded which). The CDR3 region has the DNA TGCGCCAGCAGTCAATTGGGACAGGGGGGCTACAATGAGCAGTTCTTC. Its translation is CASSQLGQGGYNEQFF.